A selection of T cell receptor beta chains follows, all from one sample in a study of blood T cell repertoires in COVID-19. Method: immunoSEQ multiplex PCR; TCRdb's copy keeps in-frame clones and lacks some. The sample gives about 390,000 clones, around 87% of which show up once; about 2% is in the top ten. Sequencing was carried out using peripheral blood. The origin of the receptors is a woman aged 55-70 years with COVID-19, enrolled during active disease. CDR3s include the opening cysteine and the closing phenylalanine or tryptophan. D genes are given only for firm matches. Some rows have no size entry. The others give once, few or many, or a class for an expanded clone.

j_call: TRBJ1-4; v_call: TRBV19; clone_size: NA; d_call: NA; cdr3_nt: TGTGCCAGTAGTACCGCCCCGGGGGACGGGAATGAAAAACTGTTTTTT; cdr3_aa: CASSTAPGDGNEKLFF
j_call: TRBJ2-2; v_call: TRBV18; clone_size: NA; d_call: NA; cdr3_nt: TGTGCCAGCTCACCCTCGATAACTGGCACCGGGGAGCTGTTTTTT; cdr3_aa: CASSPSITGTGELFF
j_call: TRBJ1-2; v_call: TRBV15; clone_size: NA; d_call: TRBD1; cdr3_nt: TGTGCCACACAGGGGGTGAACTATGGCTACACCTTC; cdr3_aa: CATQGVNYGYTF
j_call: TRBJ2-3; v_call: TRBV11-2; clone_size: NA; d_call: TRBD2; cdr3_nt: TGTGCCAGCAGGTTGACTAGCGGGATAGGAGATACGCAGTATTTT; cdr3_aa: CASRLTSGIGDTQYF
j_call: TRBJ1-1; v_call: TRBV30; clone_size: NA; d_call: NA; cdr3_nt: TGTGCCTGGAGTGTCCAGGTGGGCGCTGAAGCTTTCTTT; cdr3_aa: CAWSVQVGAEAFF
j_call: TRBJ2-1; v_call: TRBV9; clone_size: NA; d_call: NA; cdr3_nt: TGTGCCAGCAGCGGGCGGGACCAGATAAGCAATGAGCAGTTCTTC; cdr3_aa: CASSGRDQISNEQFF
j_call: TRBJ1-1; v_call: TRBV18; clone_size: NA; d_call: NA; cdr3_nt: TGTGCCAGTTTCGAGAGTAGGAACACTGAAGCTTTCTTT; cdr3_aa: CASFESRNTEAFF
j_call: TRBJ2-7; v_call: TRBV7-9; clone_size: NA; d_call: TRBD1; cdr3_nt: TGTGCCAGCAGCTTCGGACAGGGTAGGGCTCTAGACGAGCAGTACTTC; cdr3_aa: CASSFGQGRALDEQYF
j_call: TRBJ1-4; v_call: TRBV6-6; clone_size: NA; d_call: TRBD1; cdr3_nt: TGTGCCAGCAGTGGGGGACAGGGGAATGAAAAACTGTTTTTT; cdr3_aa: CASSGGQGNEKLFF
j_call: TRBJ2-1; v_call: TRBV18; clone_size: NA; d_call: NA; cdr3_nt: TGTGCCAGCTCACCACCACTAGCCCAGAATGAGCAGTTCTTC; cdr3_aa: CASSPPLAQNEQFF
j_call: TRBJ2-1; v_call: TRBV18; clone_size: NA; d_call: NA; cdr3_nt: TGTGCCAGCTCAGGAGGACCCTACGAATACAATGAGCAGTTCTTC; cdr3_aa: CASSGGPYEYNEQFF
j_call: TRBJ2-1; v_call: TRBV19; clone_size: NA; d_call: TRBD1; cdr3_nt: TGTGCCAGCATGGGGGGGACAGGGAATCGGAATGAGCAGTTCTTC; cdr3_aa: CASMGGTGNRNEQFF
j_call: TRBJ2-1; v_call: TRBV7-6; clone_size: NA; d_call: NA; cdr3_nt: TGTGCCAGCAGCTTAGACGTCCGGGGGAACAATGAGCAGTTCTTC; cdr3_aa: CASSLDVRGNNEQFF
j_call: TRBJ2-2; v_call: TRBV7-7; clone_size: NA; d_call: NA; cdr3_nt: TGTGCCAGCAGCTTAAGGAACAGGCGATTCACCGGGGAGCTGTTTTTT; cdr3_aa: CASSLRNRRFTGELFF
j_call: TRBJ1-2; v_call: TRBV6-5; clone_size: once; d_call: NA; cdr3_nt: TGTGCCAGCAGTTACGGCGGGGGCAGTGGCCATGGCTACACCTTC; cdr3_aa: CASSYGGGSGHGYTF
j_call: TRBJ2-7; v_call: TRBV2; clone_size: NA; d_call: NA; cdr3_nt: TGTGCCAGCAGTGGGGAGGAGCAGTACTTC; cdr3_aa: CASSGEEQYF
j_call: TRBJ2-5; v_call: TRBV27; clone_size: NA; d_call: NA; cdr3_nt: TGTGCCAGCAGTTCCCCCAGTGGGGGGGAGACCCAGTACTTC; cdr3_aa: CASSSPSGGETQYF
j_call: TRBJ2-1; v_call: TRBV7-3; clone_size: NA; d_call: NA; cdr3_nt: TGTGCCAGCAGCCACACCTCGGACTCCGGCTACAATGAGCAGTTCTTC; cdr3_aa: CASSHTSDSGYNEQFF
j_call: TRBJ2-3; v_call: TRBV19; clone_size: NA; d_call: TRBD1; cdr3_nt: TGTGCCAGTAGTATTGGGGGACAGGGAAGCGGCACAGATACGCAGTATTTT; cdr3_aa: CASSIGGQGSGTDTQYF
j_call: TRBJ1-1; v_call: TRBV11-2; clone_size: NA; d_call: NA; cdr3_nt: TGTGCCAGCAGCTTGTACCAGGACACTGAAGCTTTCTTT; cdr3_aa: CASSLYQDTEAFF
j_call: TRBJ1-5; v_call: TRBV20-1; clone_size: NA; d_call: NA; cdr3_nt: TGCAGTGCTAGTCACCCGGACTGGTCCGGCAATCAGCCCCAGCATTTT; cdr3_aa: CSASHPDWSGNQPQHF
j_call: TRBJ2-2; v_call: TRBV7-2; clone_size: NA; d_call: TRBD2; cdr3_nt: TGTGCCTGGAGCAGGGCTTGCGGGGGGGCCGACACCGGGGAGCTGTTTTTT; cdr3_aa: CAWSRACGGADTGELFF
j_call: TRBJ2-5; v_call: TRBV7-6; clone_size: NA; d_call: TRBD2; cdr3_nt: TGTGCCAGCAGCTTCTATAGCGGGGCCCAAGAGACCCAGTACTTC; cdr3_aa: CASSFYSGAQETQYF
j_call: TRBJ2-3; v_call: TRBV5-1; clone_size: NA; d_call: TRBD1; cdr3_nt: TGCGCCAGCAGCTACCGGGACAGTAGCACAGATACGCAGTATTTT; cdr3_aa: CASSYRDSSTDTQYF
j_call: TRBJ2-7; v_call: TRBV18; clone_size: once; d_call: NA; cdr3_nt: TGTGCCAGCTCATCCGTTGGCAGGGGGGACGAGCAGTACTTC; cdr3_aa: CASSSVGRGDEQYF
j_call: TRBJ1-5; v_call: TRBV5-8; clone_size: NA; d_call: NA; cdr3_nt: TGTGCCAGCAGCCGGGAACTCAGCAACAATCAGCCCCAGCATTTT; cdr3_aa: CASSRELSNNQPQHF
j_call: TRBJ1-3; v_call: TRBV7-2; clone_size: NA; d_call: NA; cdr3_nt: TGTGCCAGCAGCCTTCAAAGGAGCTCTGGAAACACCATATATTTT; cdr3_aa: CASSLQRSSGNTIYF
j_call: TRBJ2-7; v_call: TRBV5-6; clone_size: NA; d_call: NA; cdr3_nt: TGTGCCAGCAGCCTAGGACAAGCGCAATACGAGCAGTACTTC; cdr3_aa: CASSLGQAQYEQYF
j_call: TRBJ2-3; v_call: TRBV5-1; clone_size: NA; d_call: TRBD1; cdr3_nt: TGCGCCAGCAGCTCGGGACAGGGGGTAATGGATACGCAGTATTTT; cdr3_aa: CASSSGQGVMDTQYF
j_call: TRBJ2-7; v_call: TRBV7-2; clone_size: NA; d_call: TRBD2; cdr3_nt: TGTGCCAGCAGCTTTGGGGGACTAGCTGCCTACGAGCAGTACTTC; cdr3_aa: CASSFGGLAAYEQYF
j_call: TRBJ2-6; v_call: TRBV7-3; clone_size: once; d_call: NA; cdr3_nt: TGTGCCAGCAGCGAACGAGTTTCTGGGGCCAACGTCCTGACTTTC; cdr3_aa: CASSERVSGANVLTF
j_call: TRBJ2-3; v_call: TRBV11-2; clone_size: once; d_call: TRBD2; cdr3_nt: TGTGCCAGCAGCTCCCGACGGACTAGCGGGCTTCCCACAGATACGCAGTATTTT; cdr3_aa: CASSSRRTSGLPTDTQYF
j_call: TRBJ1-1; v_call: TRBV5-5; clone_size: NA; d_call: NA; cdr3_nt: TGTGCCAGCAGCTTGGGTGCGGGCCTGGTTCCTGAAGCTTTCTTT; cdr3_aa: CASSLGAGLVPEAFF
j_call: TRBJ1-4; v_call: TRBV20-1; clone_size: NA; d_call: NA; cdr3_nt: TGCAGTGCTAGTCGGCAGGGTGAAAAACTGTTTTTT; cdr3_aa: CSASRQGEKLFF
j_call: TRBJ2-7; v_call: TRBV6-5; clone_size: NA; d_call: NA; cdr3_nt: TGTGCCATCGGACACCGGTCCTCCTACGAGCAGTACTTC; cdr3_aa: CAIGHRSSYEQYF
j_call: TRBJ1-1; v_call: TRBV5-1; clone_size: NA; d_call: NA; cdr3_nt: TGCGCCAGCAGCTCGGGACACAGCCAAAGGAACACTGAAGCTTTCTTT; cdr3_aa: CASSSGHSQRNTEAFF
j_call: TRBJ2-2; v_call: TRBV9; clone_size: NA; d_call: TRBD1; cdr3_nt: TGTGCCAGCAGCGCGGGACAGGGGATCACCGGGGAGCTGTTTTTT; cdr3_aa: CASSAGQGITGELFF